The clone carrying this TCR beta chain was seen a handful of times. What it binds is not known. A second PCR of about 7 to 12 cycles used a sample-barcoded 5' primer and a J-beta primer mix. TCRdb re-derived calls from the 5' RACE reads in MiXCR, one entry per CDR3 protein. The data contain under 1 million distinct CDR3 sequences, around 42% of them singletons. The sample comes from a study of blood T cells in healthy people across ages. Study outcomes and limitations: Estimates drawn from one million T cells were deemed to understate diversity.

The CDR3 has 14 residues. With V trimmed by 2 bases and J by 7 bases, 4 bases remained unmatched. Germline lookup yields CDR1 MNHEY and CDR2 SMNVEV (reference sequence). The J gene is TRBJ2-7, the V gene TRBV27, with 11 bases matching TRBD2. The receptor was derived from a man aged 60 to 75 in good health. Sequenced input: blood. For the CDR3, the DNA is TGTGCCAGCAGTTTAGGGACTAGCGGCCGAGAGCAGTACTTC. It is translated as CASSLGTSGREQYF.